The 13 T cell receptor beta chains given below trace back to one sample, sequenced in a study of T cells after posttransplantation cyclophosphamide. Profiled with immunoSEQ multiplex PCR; TCRdb holds only in-frame clones, not every one. This table has roughly 20,000 clones, under 99% appearing once. The naive gate required viable CD3+CD4+ or CD3+CD8+ cells with CCR7+CD45RA+CD45RO-CD95-CD27+CD28+ phenotype. The sequenced sample was naive CD4+ T cells sorted from PBMCs. Receptors originate from a man aged 35-49 years in good health, CMV-negative, and a related stem cell transplant donor.

The CDR3 loop is CASSPGVGFSEQYF. CDR3 bases: TGTGCCAGCAGCCCGGGGGTCGGGTTCTCCGAGCAGTACTTC. The V gene is TRBV11-1, the J gene TRBJ2-7; tentatively, D is TRBD2 (6 bases). The CDR3 covers 14 residues. Germline V gene lookup returns CDR1 SGHAT and CDR2 FQDESV (reference sequence). Trimming took off 5 bases at V and 6 bases at J, with 17 bases between the two ends.

V is TRBV18 and J is TRBJ1-5; 9 nucleotides agree with TRBD1. Per the germline V gene, CDR1 is KGHSH and CDR2 is LQKENI. Trimming took 3 bases from V and 4 from J; bases not matched to a gene: 7. This CDR3 is 16 amino acids long. Written as DNA, the CDR3 is TGTGCCAGCTCACCCCTAGGCGGACAGGGGAATCAGCCCCAGCATTTT. Translating gives CASSPLGGQGNQPQHF.

V usage is TRBV19 and J usage is TRBJ1-5; 7 bases line up with TRBD1. The CDR3 runs to 15 residues. Looked up from germline, CDR1 is LNHDA and CDR2 is SQIVND (reference sequence). V shed 7 bases and J 2 bases; nucleotides not matched to a gene: 8. CDR3 DNA sequence: TGTGCCAGTAAGGGACAGCTCTCAGGCAATCAGCCCCAGCATTTT. Amino acid sequence: CASKGQLSGNQPQHF.

This chain uses TRBV5-1 with TRBJ2-7; 10 positions match TRBD2. J gave up 3 bases and V 4 bases, and 10 bases lay outside the gene matches. The germline gives CDR1 SGHRS, CDR2 YFSETQ. The CDR3 loop spans 16 amino acids. This chain's CDR3 is CASSRDVRTSGYEQYF. CDR3 nucleotides: TGCGCCAGCAGCCGGGATGTCAGGACTAGCGGCTACGAGCAGTACTTC.

The rearrangement links TRBV5-4 to TRBJ2-3; tentatively, D is TRBD2 (5 bases). V was cut by 2 bases and J by 2 bases, with 9 bases left in between. Germline CDR1 is SGHNT and CDR2 is YYREEE (reference sequence). The length of the CDR3 is 14 residues. The CDR3 region has the DNA TGTGCCAGCAGCTTAGCCGGGAACACAGATACGCAGTATTTT. Translated: CASSLAGNTDTQYF.

The chain uses TRBV28 and TRBJ1-5; the D is unclear. Germline V gene sequence: CDR1 MDHEN, CDR2 SYDVKM. Trimming pared 3 bases from V and 4 bases from J, leaving 7 bases between. The length of the CDR3 is 13 residues. The CDR3 here is CASSFPLNQPQHF. CDR3 bases: TGTGCCAGCAGTTTTCCACTAAATCAGCCCCAGCATTTT.

This clone was counted a single time. The rearrangement uses TRBV28 and TRBJ2-5, with a possible D match to TRBD1 (5 bases). The germline gives CDR1 MDHEN, CDR2 SYDVKM. The CDR3 has 14 amino acids. V lost 5 bases and J lost 5, with 15 bases in between. CDR3 loop: CASSLDSPGETQYF. Here the CDR3 DNA reads TGTGCCAGCAGTCTTGACAGTCCCGGGGAGACCCAGTACTTC.

The gene calls are TRBV18 and TRBJ1-1; D remains ambiguous. V lost 5 bases and J lost 0, with 13 bases in between. This CDR3 is 15 amino acids long. Germline CDR1 is KGHSH and CDR2 is LQKENI. In DNA form, the CDR3 reads TGTGCCAGCTCATCGTCGGGGAGTCTGAACACTGAAGCTTTCTTT. Its protein product is CASSSSGSLNTEAFF.

The chain is built from TRBV6-5 and TRBJ2-5; D gene uncertain. This CDR3 has 13 residues. The germline gives CDR1 MNHEY, CDR2 SVGAGI. V dropped 6 bases and J dropped 3 bases, with 11 bases sitting between them. This chain's CDR3 is CASSRSVEETQYF. CDR3 nucleotide sequence: TGTGCCAGCAGCCGCAGTGTGGAAGAGACCCAGTACTTC.

This clone appeared a single time. The chain employs TRBV7-9 and TRBJ1-4; TRBD1 agrees at 7 bases. Per the germline V gene, CDR1 is SEHNR and CDR2 is FQNEAQ (reference sequence). The V gene end was trimmed by 7 bases and the J gene end by 4 bases; junction bases not matched to a gene: 6. The CDR3 has 14 residues. CDR3 sequence (DNA): TGTGCCAGCACCACGGGACAGAATAATGAAAAACTGTTTTTT. Translated: CASTTGQNNEKLFF.

The V gene is TRBV6-6, the J gene TRBJ2-5; D may be TRBD2 (6 bases). The germline V gene has CDR1 MNHNY and CDR2 SVGAGI (reference sequence). Trimming removed 0 bases at V and 1 base at J, with 9 bases between. The CDR3 is 15 residues long. This CDR3 reads CASSYSGGIQETQYF. CDR3 DNA: TGTGCCAGCAGTTACTCCGGCGGGATCCAAGAGACCCAGTACTTC.

This sequence joins TRBV4-1 and TRBJ2-1; TRBD2 matches 13 bases. The CDR3 is made up of 16 amino acids. Germline V gene lookup returns CDR1 MGHRA and CDR2 YSYEKL. With 4 bases clipped from V and 5 bases from J, the junction kept 5 bases outside the gene matches. The CDR3 DNA sequence: TGCGCCAGCAGCCTCAGGGGACTAGCGGGAAACAATGAGCAGTTCTTC. As protein: CASSLRGLAGNNEQFF.

This chain joins TRBV29-1 and TRBJ2-1; 7 nucleotides line up with TRBD1. CDR1 and CDR2 from the germline V gene are SQVTM and ANQGSEA. The V gene end was trimmed by 6 bases and the J gene end by 10 bases; junction bases not matched to a gene: 15. CDR3 size: 14 residues. CDR3 DNA sequence: TGCAGCGTGCACCGGGACAGTTCCTTTGGCGAGCAGTTCTTC. The encoded protein is CSVHRDSSFGEQFF.